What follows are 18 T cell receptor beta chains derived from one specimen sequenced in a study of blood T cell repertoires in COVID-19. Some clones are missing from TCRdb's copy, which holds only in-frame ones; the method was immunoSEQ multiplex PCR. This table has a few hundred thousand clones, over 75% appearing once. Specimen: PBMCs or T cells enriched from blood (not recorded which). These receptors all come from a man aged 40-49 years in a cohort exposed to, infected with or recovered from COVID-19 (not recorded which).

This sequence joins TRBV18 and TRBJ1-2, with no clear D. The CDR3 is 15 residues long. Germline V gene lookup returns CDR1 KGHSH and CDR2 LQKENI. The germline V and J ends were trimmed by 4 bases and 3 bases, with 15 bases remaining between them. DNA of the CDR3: TGTGCCAGCTCACTTGAGCGGGGAGCACACTATGGCTACACCTTC. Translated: CASSLERGAHYGYTF.

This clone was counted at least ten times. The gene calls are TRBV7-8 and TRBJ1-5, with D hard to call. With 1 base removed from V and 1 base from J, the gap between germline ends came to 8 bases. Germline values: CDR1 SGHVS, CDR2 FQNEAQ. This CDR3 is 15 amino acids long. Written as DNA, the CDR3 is TGTGCCAGCAGCTTAGAGTCACAAAGCAATCAGCCCCAGCATTTT. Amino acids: CASSLESQSNQPQHF.

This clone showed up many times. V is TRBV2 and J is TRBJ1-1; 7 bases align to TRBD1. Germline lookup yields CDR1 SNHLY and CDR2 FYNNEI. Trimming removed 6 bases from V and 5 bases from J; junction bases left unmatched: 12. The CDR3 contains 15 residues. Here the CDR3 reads CASSAEEGAGTEAFF. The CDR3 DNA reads TGTGCCAGCAGCGCCGAGGAGGGGGCAGGAACTGAAGCTTTCTTT.

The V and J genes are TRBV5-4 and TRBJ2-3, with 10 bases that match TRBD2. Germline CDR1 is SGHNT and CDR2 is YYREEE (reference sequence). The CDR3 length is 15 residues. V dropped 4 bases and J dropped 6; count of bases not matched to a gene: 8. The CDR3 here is CASSPLFSGRDTQYF. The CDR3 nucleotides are TGTGCCAGCAGCCCACTTTTTAGCGGGAGGGATACGCAGTATTTT.

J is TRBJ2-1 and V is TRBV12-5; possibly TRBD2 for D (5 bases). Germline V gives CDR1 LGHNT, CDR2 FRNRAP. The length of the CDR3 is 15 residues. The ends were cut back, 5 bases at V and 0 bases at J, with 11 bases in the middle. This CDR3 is CASGIWRTSYNEQFF. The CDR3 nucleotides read TGTGCTAGTGGTATCTGGAGGACCTCCTACAATGAGCAGTTCTTC.

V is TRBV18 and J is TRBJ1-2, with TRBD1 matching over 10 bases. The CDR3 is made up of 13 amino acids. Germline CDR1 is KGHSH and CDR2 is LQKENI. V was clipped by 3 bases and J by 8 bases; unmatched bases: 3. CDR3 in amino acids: CASSPTGGQGYTF. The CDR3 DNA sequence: TGTGCCAGCTCACCGACAGGGGGCCAAGGCTACACCTTC.

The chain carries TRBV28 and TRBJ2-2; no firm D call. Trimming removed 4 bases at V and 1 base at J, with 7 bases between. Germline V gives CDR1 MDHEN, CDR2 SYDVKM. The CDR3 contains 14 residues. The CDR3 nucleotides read TGTGCCAGCAGTTCTGCAGGGAACACCGGGGAGCTGTTTTTT. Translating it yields CASSSAGNTGELFF.

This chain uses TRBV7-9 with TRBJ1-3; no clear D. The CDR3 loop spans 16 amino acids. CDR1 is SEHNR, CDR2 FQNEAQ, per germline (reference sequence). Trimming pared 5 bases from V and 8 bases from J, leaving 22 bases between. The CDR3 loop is CASSPLYPDVVDTIYF. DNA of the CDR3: TGTGCCAGCAGCCCCCTCTACCCTGATGTGGTGGACACCATATATTTT. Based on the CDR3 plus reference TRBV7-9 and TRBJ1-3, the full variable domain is DTGVSQNPRHKITKRGQNVTFRCDPISEHNRLYWYRQTLGQGPEFLTYFQNEAQLEKSRLLSDRFSAERPKGSFSTLEIQRTEQGDSAMYLCASSPLYPDVVDTIYFGEGSWLTVV.

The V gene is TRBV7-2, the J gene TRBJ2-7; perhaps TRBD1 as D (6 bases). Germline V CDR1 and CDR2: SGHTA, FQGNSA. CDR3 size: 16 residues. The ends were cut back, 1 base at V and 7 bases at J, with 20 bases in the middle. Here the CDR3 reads CASSLGRTGAQGEQYF. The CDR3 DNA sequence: TGTGCCAGCAGCTTAGGTAGAACTGGGGCTCAGGGGGAGCAGTACTTC.

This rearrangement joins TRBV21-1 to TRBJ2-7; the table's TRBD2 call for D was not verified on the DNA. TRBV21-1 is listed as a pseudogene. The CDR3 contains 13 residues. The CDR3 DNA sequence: TGTGCCAGCAGCCCTATATACTCCTACGAGCAGTACTTC. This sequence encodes CASSPIYSYEQYF.

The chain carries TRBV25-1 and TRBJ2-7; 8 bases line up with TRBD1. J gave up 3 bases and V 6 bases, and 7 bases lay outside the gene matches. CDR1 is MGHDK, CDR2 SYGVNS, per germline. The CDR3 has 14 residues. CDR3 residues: CASSRPGQVYEQYF. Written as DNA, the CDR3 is TGTGCCAGCAGCCGACCGGGACAGGTCTACGAGCAGTACTTC.

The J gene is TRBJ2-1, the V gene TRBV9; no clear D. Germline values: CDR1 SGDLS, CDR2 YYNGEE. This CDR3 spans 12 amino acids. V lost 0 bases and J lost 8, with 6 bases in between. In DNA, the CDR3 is TGTGCCAGCAGCGTAGATAGCTATGAGCAGTTCTTC. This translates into CASSVDSYEQFF.

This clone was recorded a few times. The CDR3 DNA reads as TGCGCCAGCAGCTTGGAACAGGGCGGTGAGCAGTTCTTC. Translated, it gives CASSLEQGGEQFF. The chain links TRBV5-1 to TRBJ2-1, with TRBD1 as a possible D gene (6 bases). The V and J ends lost 0 bases and 9 bases respectively, with 10 bases between them. CDR3 size: 13 residues. Germline CDR1 is SGHRS and CDR2 is YFSETQ.

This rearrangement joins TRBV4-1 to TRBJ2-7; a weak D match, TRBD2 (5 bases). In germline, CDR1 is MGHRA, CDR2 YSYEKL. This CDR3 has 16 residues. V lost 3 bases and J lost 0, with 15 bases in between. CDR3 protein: CASSQASGLSSYEQYF. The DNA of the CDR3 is TGCGCCAGCAGCCAGGCCTCCGGACTTAGCTCCTACGAGCAGTACTTC.

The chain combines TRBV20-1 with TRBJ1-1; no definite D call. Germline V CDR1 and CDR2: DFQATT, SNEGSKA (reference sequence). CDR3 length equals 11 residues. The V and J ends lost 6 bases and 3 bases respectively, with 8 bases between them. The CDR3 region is CSALRDTEAFF. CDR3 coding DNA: TGCAGTGCCCTGAGGGACACTGAAGCTTTCTTT.

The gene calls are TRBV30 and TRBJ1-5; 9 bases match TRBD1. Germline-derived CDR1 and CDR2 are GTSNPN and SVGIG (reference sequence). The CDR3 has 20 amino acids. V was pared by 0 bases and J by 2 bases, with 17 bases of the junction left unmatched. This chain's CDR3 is CAWSVFDGQGFAGGNQPQHF. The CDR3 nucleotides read TGTGCCTGGAGTGTATTTGATGGACAGGGGTTCGCCGGAGGCAATCAGCCCCAGCATTTT.

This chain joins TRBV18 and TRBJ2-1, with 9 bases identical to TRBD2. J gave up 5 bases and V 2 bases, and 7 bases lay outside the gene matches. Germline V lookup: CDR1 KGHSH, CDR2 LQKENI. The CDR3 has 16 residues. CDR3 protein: CASSPRPGLADNEQFF. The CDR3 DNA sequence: TGTGCCAGCTCACCAAGGCCGGGACTAGCAGACAATGAGCAGTTCTTC.

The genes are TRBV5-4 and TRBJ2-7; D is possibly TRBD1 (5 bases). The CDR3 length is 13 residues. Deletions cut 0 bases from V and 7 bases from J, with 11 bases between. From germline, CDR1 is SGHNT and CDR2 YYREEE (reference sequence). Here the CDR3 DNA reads TGTGCCAGCAGCTTGGTAGGGGCGCGGGAGCAGTACTTC. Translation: CASSLVGAREQYF.